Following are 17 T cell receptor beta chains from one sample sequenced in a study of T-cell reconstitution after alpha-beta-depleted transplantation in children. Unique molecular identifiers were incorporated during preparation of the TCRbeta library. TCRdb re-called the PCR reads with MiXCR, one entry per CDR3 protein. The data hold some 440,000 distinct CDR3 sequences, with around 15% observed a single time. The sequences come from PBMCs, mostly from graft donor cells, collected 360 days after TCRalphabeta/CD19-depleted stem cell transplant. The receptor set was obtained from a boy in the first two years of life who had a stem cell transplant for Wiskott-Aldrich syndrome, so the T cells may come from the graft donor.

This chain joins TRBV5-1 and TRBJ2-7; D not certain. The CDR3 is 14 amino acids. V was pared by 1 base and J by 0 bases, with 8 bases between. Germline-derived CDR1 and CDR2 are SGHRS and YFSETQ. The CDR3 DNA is TGCGCCAGCAGCTTGAGAATAAGCTCCTACGAGCAGTACTTC. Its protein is CASSLRISSYEQYF.

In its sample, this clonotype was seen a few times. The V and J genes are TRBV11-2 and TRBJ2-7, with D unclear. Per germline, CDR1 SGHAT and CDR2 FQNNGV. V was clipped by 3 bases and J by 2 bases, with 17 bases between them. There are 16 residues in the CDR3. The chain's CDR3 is CASSLSRRSPTYEQYF. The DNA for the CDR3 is TGTGCCAGCAGCTTGTCGCGGCGGTCTCCTACCTACGAGCAGTACTTC.

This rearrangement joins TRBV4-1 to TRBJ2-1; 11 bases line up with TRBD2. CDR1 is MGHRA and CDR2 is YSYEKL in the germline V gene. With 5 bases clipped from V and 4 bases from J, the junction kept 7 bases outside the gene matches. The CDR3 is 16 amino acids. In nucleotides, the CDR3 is TGCGCCAGCAGCTATCTCGGGACTAGCGGATACAATGAGCAGTTCTTC. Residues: CASSYLGTSGYNEQFF.

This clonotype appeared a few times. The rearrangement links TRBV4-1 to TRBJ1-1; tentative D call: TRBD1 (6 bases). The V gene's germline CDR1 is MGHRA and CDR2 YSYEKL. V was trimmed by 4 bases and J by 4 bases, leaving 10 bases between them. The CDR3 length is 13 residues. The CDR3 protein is CASSPRGFTEAFF. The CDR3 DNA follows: TGCGCCAGCAGCCCGAGGGGGTTCACTGAAGCTTTCTTT.

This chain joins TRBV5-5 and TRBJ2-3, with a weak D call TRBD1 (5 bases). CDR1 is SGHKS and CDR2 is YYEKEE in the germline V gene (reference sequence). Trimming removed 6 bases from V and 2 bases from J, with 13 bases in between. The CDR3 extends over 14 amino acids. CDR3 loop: CASTLLGVTDTQYF. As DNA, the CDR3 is TGTGCCAGCACCCTTCTAGGGGTCACAGATACGCAGTATTTT. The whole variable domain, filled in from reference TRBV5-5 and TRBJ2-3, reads DAGVTQSPTHLIKTRGQQVTLRCSPISGHKSVSWYQQVLGQGPQFIFQYYEKEERGRGNFPDRFSARQFPNYSSELNVNALLLGDSALYLCASTLLGVTDTQYFGPGTRLTVL.

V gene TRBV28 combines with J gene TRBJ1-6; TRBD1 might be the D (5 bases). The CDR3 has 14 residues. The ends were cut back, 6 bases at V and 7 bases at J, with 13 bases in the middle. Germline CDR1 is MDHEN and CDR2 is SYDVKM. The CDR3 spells CASRWGELNSPLHF. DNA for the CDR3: TGTGCCAGCAGATGGGGGGAATTAAATTCACCCCTCCACTTT.

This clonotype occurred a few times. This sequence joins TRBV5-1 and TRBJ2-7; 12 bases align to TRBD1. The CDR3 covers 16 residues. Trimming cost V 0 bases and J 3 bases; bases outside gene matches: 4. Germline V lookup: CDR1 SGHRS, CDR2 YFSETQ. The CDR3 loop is CASSLAGTGGFYEQYF. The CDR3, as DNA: TGCGCCAGCAGCTTGGCGGGGACAGGGGGCTTCTACGAGCAGTACTTC.

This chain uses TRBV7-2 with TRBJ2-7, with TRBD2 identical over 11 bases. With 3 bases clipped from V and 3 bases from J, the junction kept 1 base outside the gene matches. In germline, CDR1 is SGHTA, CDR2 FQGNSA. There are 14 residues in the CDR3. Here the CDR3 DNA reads TGTGCCAGCAGCTTTAGCGGGAGGGGCTACGAGCAGTACTTC. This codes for CASSFSGRGYEQYF.

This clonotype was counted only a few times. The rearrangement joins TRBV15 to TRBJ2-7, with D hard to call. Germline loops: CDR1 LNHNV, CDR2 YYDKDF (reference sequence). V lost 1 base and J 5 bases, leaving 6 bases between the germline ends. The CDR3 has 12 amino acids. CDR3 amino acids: CATSRAGDEQYF. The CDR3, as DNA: TGTGCCACCAGCAGAGCTGGAGACGAGCAGTACTTC. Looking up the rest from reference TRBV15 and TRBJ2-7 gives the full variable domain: DAMVIQNPRYQVTQFGKPVTLSCSQTLNHNVMYWYQQKSSQAPKLLFHYYDKDFNNEADTPDNFQSRRPNTSFCFLDIRSPGLGDTAMYLCATSRAGDEQYFGPGTRLTVT.

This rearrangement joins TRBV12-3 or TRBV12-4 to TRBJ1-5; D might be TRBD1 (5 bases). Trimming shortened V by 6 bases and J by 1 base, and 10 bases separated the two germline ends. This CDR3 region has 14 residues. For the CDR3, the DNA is TGTGCCAGCAGCGACAGCCCCAGCAATCAGCCCCAGCATTTT. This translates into CASSDSPSNQPQHF.

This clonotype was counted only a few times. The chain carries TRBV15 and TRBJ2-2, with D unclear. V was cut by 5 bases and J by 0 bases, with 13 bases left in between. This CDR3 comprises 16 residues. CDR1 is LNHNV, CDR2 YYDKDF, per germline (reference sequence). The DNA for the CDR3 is TGTGCCACCAGCGTTCGAGGACCGGCGAACACCGGGGAGCTGTTTTTT. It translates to CATSVRGPANTGELFF.

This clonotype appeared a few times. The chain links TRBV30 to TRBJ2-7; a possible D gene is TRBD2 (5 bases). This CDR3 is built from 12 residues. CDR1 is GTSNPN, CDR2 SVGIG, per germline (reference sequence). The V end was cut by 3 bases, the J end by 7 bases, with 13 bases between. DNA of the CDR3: TGTGCCTGGAGGTCTAGCCGAGGGGAGCAGTACTTC. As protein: CAWRSSRGEQYF.

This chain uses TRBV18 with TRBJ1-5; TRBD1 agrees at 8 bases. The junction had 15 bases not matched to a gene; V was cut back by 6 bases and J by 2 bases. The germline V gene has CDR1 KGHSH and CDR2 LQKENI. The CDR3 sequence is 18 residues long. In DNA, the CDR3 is TGTGCCAGCTCCCCTGACAGGGGAAAACTCTTTCGCAATCAGCCCCAGCATTTT. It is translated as CASSPDRGKLFRNQPQHF.

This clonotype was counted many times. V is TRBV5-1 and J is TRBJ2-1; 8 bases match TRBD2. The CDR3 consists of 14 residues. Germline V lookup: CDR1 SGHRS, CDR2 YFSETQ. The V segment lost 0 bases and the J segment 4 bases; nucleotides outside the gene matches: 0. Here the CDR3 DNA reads TGCGCCAGCAGCTTGGCTAGCGGGTACAATGAGCAGTTCTTC. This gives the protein CASSLASGYNEQFF. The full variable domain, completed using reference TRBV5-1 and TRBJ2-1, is KAGVTQTPRYLIKTRGQQVTLSCSPISGHRSVSWYQQTPGQGLQFLFEYFSETQRNKGNFPGRFSGRQFSNSRSEMNVSTLELGDSALYLCASSLASGYNEQFFGPGTRLTVL.

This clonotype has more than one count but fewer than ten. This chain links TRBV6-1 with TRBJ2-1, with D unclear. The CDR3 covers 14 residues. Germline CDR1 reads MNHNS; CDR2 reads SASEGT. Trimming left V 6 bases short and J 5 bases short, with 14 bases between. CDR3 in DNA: TGTGCCAGCAGAGAACCCGGACGTCACAATGAGCAGTTCTTC. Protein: CASREPGRHNEQFF.

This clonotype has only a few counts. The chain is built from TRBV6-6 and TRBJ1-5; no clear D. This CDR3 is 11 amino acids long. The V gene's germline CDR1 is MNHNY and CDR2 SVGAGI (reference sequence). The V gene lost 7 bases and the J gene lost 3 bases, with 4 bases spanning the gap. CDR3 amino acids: CASKTNQPQHF. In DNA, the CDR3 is TGTGCCAGCAAGACCAATCAGCCCCAGCATTTT.

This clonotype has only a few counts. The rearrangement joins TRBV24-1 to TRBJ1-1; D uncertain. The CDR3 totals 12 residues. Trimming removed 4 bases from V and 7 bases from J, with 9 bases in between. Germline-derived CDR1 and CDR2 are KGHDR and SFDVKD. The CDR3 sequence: CATSERPGEAFF. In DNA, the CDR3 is TGTGCCACCAGTGAGCGGCCTGGTGAAGCTTTCTTT.